This T cell receptor beta chain is from a study of identical twins. Study-level results: Memory repertoires showed no such pattern, whereas abundant cord blood beta clonotypes carried fewer insertions. The study drew conclusions from cross-sectional statistical analysis, not from following the same donors.

Germline V gives CDR1 SGHTA, CDR2 FQGNSA. This CDR3 has 13 amino acids. In regard to this clonotype: Its antigen remains unidentified. One end of the junction does not line up with germline, which may come from a read error.

Only healthy Caucasians were enrolled as donors. TCRdb fed the 5' RACE reads into MiXCR, producing one record per CDR3 protein. The sample gives some 1,600,000 distinct CDR3 sequences, around 29% of which show up once; 0.27% is in the top ten. The TCR comes from a newborn girl in good health. The sequenced material came from cord blood. This chain connects TRBV7-2 to TRBJ2-3; D may match TRBD1 or TRBD2 (7 bases each). This CDR3 is CVSSPRGGDTQYF. CDR3 nucleotide sequence: TGTGTCAGCAGCCCCAGGGGGGGAGATACGCAGTATTTT. Combining the CDR3 with reference TRBV7-2 and TRBJ2-3 gives the whole variable domain GAGVSQSPSNKVTEKGKDVELRCDPISGHTALYWYRQSLGQGLEFLIYFQGNSAPDKSGLPSDRFSAERTGGSVSTLTIQRTQQEDSAVYLCVSSPRGGDTQYFGPGTRLTVL.